The sequence of this TCR beta chain was determined in a study of CD8 T cells in ankylosing spondylitis. The study's findings and limits: There was a TCR beta motif, made of several highly homologous variants, that appeared characteristic of ankylosing spondylitis blood.

In germline, CDR1 is MNHEY, CDR2 SVGAGI. The CDR3 consists of 15 residues. V was clipped by 0 bases and J by 6 bases; unmatched bases: 5. This clonotype was seen ten or more times. Its antigen remains unknown. One entry per CDR3 protein, called by TCRdb with MiXCR from the 5' RACE reads. The sample yields roughly 240,000 distinct CDR3 sequences, 7% to 10% seen once. Sequences were obtained from blood, either unsorted or a sorted T cell fraction (not recorded which). This chain connects TRBV6-5 to TRBJ2-1; TRBD2 matches 7 bases. This TCR was sampled from a female donor with ankylosing spondylitis or in good health (not recorded which). The DNA of the CDR3 is TGTGCCAGCAGTTACTCGGGGGAGGGCCTCAATGAGCAGTTCTTC. Translated: CASSYSGEGLNEQFF.